The 9 T cell receptor beta chains presented below share a single source sample, sequenced in a study of neurological immune-mediated disorders. Time point specified: longitudinal time-point 2. TCRdb ran MiXCR on the 5' RACE reads and lists one entry per CDR3 protein. The sample lists roughly 48,000 distinct CDR3 sequences, approximately 14% occurring once. Sequences were obtained from PBMCs. Receptors were obtained from a male donor with HTLV-1-associated myelopathy (HAM/TSP).

This clonotype was detected ten times or more. One end of the junction is discordant with germline, which a read error may explain. The chain joins TRBV7-7 to TRBJ2-1, with unresolved D. The CDR3 is 13 amino acids. The germline V gene has CDR1 SSHAT and CDR2 FNYEAQ (reference sequence). The CDR3 sequence is CASSPLRSGEQFF. The CDR3 DNA follows: TGTGCTAGCAGCCCCTTACGGTCCGGCGAGCAGTTCTTC.

This clonotype showed up many times. The chain carries TRBV5-6 and TRBJ1-4, with D uncertain. CDR3 length equals 13 residues. Germline values: CDR1 SGHDT, CDR2 YYEEEE. Trimming pared 0 bases from V and 8 bases from J, leaving 8 bases between. CDR3 in DNA: TGTGCCAGCAGCTTGGCGGGTGGCGAAAAACTGTTTTTT. This encodes CASSLAGGEKLFF. Complete variable domain (other parts from reference TRBV5-6 and TRBJ1-4): DAGVTQSPTHLIKTRGQQVTLRCSPKSGHDTVSWYQQALGQGPQFIFQYYEEEERQRGNFPDRFSGHQFPNYSSELNVNALLLGDSALYLCASSLAGGEKLFFGSGTQLSVL.

There are many counts of this clonotype. The V call is TRBV28, the J call TRBJ2-2; D remains ambiguous. CDR1 is MDHEN, CDR2 SYDVKM, per germline. The germline V and J ends were trimmed by 8 bases and 4 bases, with 11 bases remaining between them. The CDR3 has 13 residues. CDR3 sequence: CASALVGTGELFF. CDR3 in DNA: TGTGCCAGCGCCTTAGTCGGCACCGGGGAGCTGTTTTTT.

This clonotype occurred many times. The chain employs TRBV20-1 and TRBJ1-6; D possibly corresponds to TRBD1 (6 bases). Germline V gene sequence: CDR1 DFQATT, CDR2 SNEGSKA (reference sequence). V lost 3 bases, J lost 4 bases, and 10 bases lay in between. There are 14 residues in the CDR3. The chain's CDR3 is CSARNRAYNSPLHF. The CDR3 DNA reads TGCAGTGCTAGGAACAGGGCTTATAATTCACCCCTCCACTTT.

This clonotype appeared many times. This chain uses TRBV20-1 with TRBJ1-5; D is unclear. This CDR3 comprises 13 residues. Germline CDR1 is DFQATT and CDR2 is SNEGSKA (reference sequence). The V gene lost 3 bases and the J gene lost 7 bases, with 13 bases spanning the gap. In nucleotides, the CDR3 is TGCAGTGCTAGTAAGGGCAGACGACAGCCCCAGCATTTT. It encodes CSASKGRRQPQHF.

On this clonotype itself: Given a much more abundant clone one base away, this may be a read error. This chain joins TRBV3-1 and TRBJ2-4; D gene unclear. CDR3 length: 12 residues. The V gene lost 3 bases and the J gene lost 7 bases, with 7 bases spanning the gap. Germline V gene data show CDR1 as LGHDT and CDR2 as YNNKEL (reference sequence). In DNA, the CDR3 is TGTGCCAGCAGCCAGGGCTCGAACATTCAGTACTTC. Its translation: CASSQGSNIQYF.

At least ten counts were recorded for this clonotype. This chain links TRBV4-3 with TRBJ1-6; a weak D match, TRBD1 (6 bases). Germline-derived CDR1 and CDR2 are LGHNA and YSLEER. The V end was cut by 4 bases, the J end by 13 bases, with 11 bases between. The CDR3 loop spans 12 amino acids. The CDR3 region has the DNA TGCGCCAGCAGCCTACAGGGCGCTCCCCTCCACTTT. It codes for CASSLQGAPLHF.

The chain recombines TRBV11-1 with TRBJ2-7, with 12 bases aligning to TRBD1. In germline, CDR1 is SGHAT, CDR2 FQDESV (reference sequence). The CDR3 is 15 amino acids. V lost 2 bases, J lost 5 bases, and 4 bases stayed unmatched. CDR3 coding DNA: TGTGCCAGCAGCTTATTGGGACAGGGGGCCCACGAGCAGTACTTC. This gives the protein CASSLLGQGAHEQYF.

This clonotype was picked up many times. The chain couples TRBV28 to TRBJ1-2; 9 bases agree with TRBD1. Trimming removed 6 bases from V and 4 bases from J; junction bases left unmatched: 9. The CDR3 is made up of 15 amino acids. Germline values: CDR1 MDHEN, CDR2 SYDVKM. CDR3 residues: CASRDTGGRGYGYTF. The CDR3 DNA reads as TGTGCCAGCAGAGATACAGGGGGCCGAGGCTATGGCTACACCTTC.